The 30 T cell receptor beta chains below were found in one sample sequenced in a study of tumor-infiltrating lymphocytes in oesophageal squamous cell carcinoma. MiXCR was run by TCRdb on the PCR reads, yielding one entry per CDR3 protein. The sample lists around 12,000 distinct CDR3 sequences, under 55% occurring once. Sequenced: normal esophageal tissue next to the tumor. The origin of the receptors is a male donor with esophageal squamous cell carcinoma.

This clonotype was seen repeatedly, ten times or more. This chain connects TRBV24-1 to TRBJ2-1, with D maybe TRBD2 (6 bases). The CDR3 extends over 15 amino acids. Trimming took off 2 bases at V and 1 base at J, with 8 bases between the two ends. CDR1 and CDR2 (germline): KGHDR, SFDVKD. CDR3 sequence: CATSDWGRSYNEQFF. CDR3 nucleotides: TGTGCCACCAGTGATTGGGGGAGGTCCTACAATGAGCAGTTCTTC.

This chain links TRBV7-2 with TRBJ2-5; unclear D gene. Germline CDR1 SGHTA, CDR2 FQGNSA. The CDR3 loop spans 13 amino acids. Trimming took 2 bases from V and 9 from J, leaving 13 bases between them. CDR3 DNA: TGTGCCAGCAGCTTAATGCCCGATGGGCCCCAGTACTTC. Translated: CASSLMPDGPQYF.

This clonotype has ten or more counts. This chain connects TRBV7-2 to TRBJ2-1; 13 nucleotides agree with TRBD2. This CDR3 has 16 residues. The V segment lost 3 bases and the J segment 6 bases; nucleotides outside the gene matches: 5. The germline V gene encodes CDR1 SGHTA and CDR2 FQGNSA. The CDR3 here is CASSLKLAGGFNEQFF. The CDR3, as DNA: TGTGCCAGCAGCTTGAAACTAGCGGGAGGGTTCAATGAGCAGTTCTTC.

This chain joins TRBV7-3 and TRBJ2-7; D possibly corresponds to TRBD2 (7 bases). The DNA end is a closer match to TRBJ2-5, so the J assignment may be wrong. The CDR3 length is 14 residues. Germline V lookup: CDR1 SGHTA, CDR2 FQGTGA. The CDR3 here is CASSQGGGKETQYF. The CDR3 nucleotides are TGTGCCAGCAGCCAGGGAGGGGGAAAAGAGACCCAGTACTTC.

The chain is built from TRBV7-3 and TRBJ2-1, with 11 bases fitting TRBD1. Germline assignment: CDR1 SGHTA and CDR2 FQGTGA. After removal of 5 bases from V and 9 bases from J, the junction contained 9 bases not matched to a gene. CDR3 length: 15 residues. CDR3 in amino acids: CASSAGQGAISEQFF. The CDR3 region has the DNA TGTGCCAGCAGCGCCGGACAGGGGGCGATCTCTGAGCAGTTCTTC.

This clonotype was detected many times. The V call is TRBV27, the J call TRBJ2-3, with 10 bases aligning to TRBD2. Germline lookup yields CDR1 MNHEY and CDR2 SMNVEV (reference sequence). There are 15 residues in the CDR3. J was trimmed by 0 bases and V by 9 bases; bases with no gene match: 6. The CDR3 DNA follows: TGTGCCAGGGAAGAGCGGGGGGGAAGCACAGATACGCAGTATTTT. Protein product: CAREERGGSTDTQYF.

V usage is TRBV28 and J usage is TRBJ1-5; D perhaps matches TRBD1 (5 bases). Germline V gene sequence: CDR1 MDHEN, CDR2 SYDVKM. The CDR3 contains 13 residues. Trimming left V 6 bases short and J 1 base short, with 7 bases between. In nucleotides, the CDR3 is TGTGCCAGCAGACGACAGAGCAATCAGCCCCAGCATTTT. This encodes CASRRQSNQPQHF.

The chain joins TRBV28 to TRBJ2-1, with no clear D. The J call may be faulty, since TRBJ2-5 better matches the DNA end. Germline V CDR1 and CDR2: MDHEN, SYDVKM. CDR3 length equals 15 residues. The CDR3 loop is CASSLLGRIPETQYF. The DNA of the CDR3 is TGTGCCAGCAGTTTATTGGGTAGAATACCAGAGACCCAGTACTTC.

The rearrangement joins TRBV10-1 to TRBJ2-7, with a tentative D call TRBD2 (6 bases). V gave up 0 bases and J gave up 2 bases, with 14 bases separating them. The germline V gene encodes CDR1 WNHNN and CDR2 SYGVQD (reference sequence). The CDR3 runs to 16 residues. The CDR3 here is CASSESRGFYAYEQYF. The CDR3, as DNA: TGCGCCAGCAGTGAGTCCCGGGGGTTCTACGCCTACGAGCAGTACTTC.

In its sample, this clonotype was seen a few times. V gene TRBV7-6 combines with J gene TRBJ2-1; D may be TRBD2 (6 bases). The CDR3 runs to 17 residues. CDR1 is SGHVS and CDR2 is FNYEAQ in the germline V gene. V was shortened by 3 bases and J by 7 bases, with 22 bases between the two germline ends. CDR3 in amino acids: CASSFLAAELGGNEQFF. CDR3 in DNA: TGTGCCAGCAGCTTCTTAGCGGCCGAGTTGGGTGGAAATGAGCAGTTCTTC.

This clonotype was seen many times. The CDR3 end shows no conserved phenylalanine or tryptophan, and so a read error is likely. The DNA is left out, because the CDR3 cannot be placed on it with certainty; the CDR3 is given as TCRdb lists it. The CDR3: CASSSRLP. V gene TRBV7-2 combines with J gene TRBJ2-1; the table's D call of TRBD2 was not tested on the DNA. The CDR3 is 8 residues long, counting both termini. Germline V gene data show CDR1 as SGHTA and CDR2 as FQGNSA.

This clonotype was detected only once. The chain carries TRBV12-3 or TRBV12-4 and TRBJ1-1, with D hard to call. CDR3 length equals 13 residues. V lost 3 bases and J 0 bases, leaving 5 bases between the germline ends. CDR3 residues: CASSLVVNTEAFF. Here the CDR3 DNA reads TGTGCCAGCAGTTTGGTTGTGAACACTGAAGCTTTCTTT.

This chain joins TRBV7-2 and TRBJ2-3, with a weak D call TRBD2 (7 bases). Germline-derived CDR1 and CDR2 are SGHTA and FQGNSA. There are 15 residues in the CDR3. Trimming cost V 2 bases and J 14 bases, with 23 bases left between them. The CDR3 here is CASSLRGGDTGELYF. CDR3 sequence (DNA): TGTGCCAGCAGCTTAAGGGGGGGCGACACCGGGGAGCTGTATTTT.

This clonotype was detected only a few times. This chain joins TRBV7-6 and TRBJ2-3; D call uncertain. The CDR3 extends over 14 amino acids. Germline V gene sequence: CDR1 SGHVS, CDR2 FNYEAQ. The ends were cut back, 3 bases at V and 4 bases at J, with 11 bases in the middle. The CDR3 bases are TGTGCCAGCAGCTTGGGGTCTGCAGCAGATACGCAGTATTTT. As protein: CASSLGSAADTQYF.

In regard to this clonotype: No DNA is shown, since the ends of the CDR3 on it are uncertain; the CDR3 is the one TCRdb lists. This sequence joins TRBV5-3 and TRBJ2-6; the table assigns TRBD1, which was not confirmed against the DNA. TRBV5-3 belongs to the ORF category, with a function that is uncertain. Both ends counted, the CDR3 spans 15 residues. CDR3 region: CASRPGTGLWLHLRF.

This clonotype was detected ten times or more. The CDR3 loop reads CASSQDSPGHGTQYF. The CDR3 coding sequence is TGCGCCAGCAGCCAAGATAGCCCAGGCCATGGGACCCAGTACTTC. This chain links TRBV4-1 with TRBJ2-5; D gene ambiguous. The CDR3 covers 15 residues. Germline-derived CDR1 and CDR2 are MGHRA and YSYEKL. V lost 0 bases and J 7 bases, leaving 15 bases between the germline ends.

In this sample, this clonotype is medium-sized. V is TRBV6-1 and J is TRBJ2-5; TRBD2 might be the D (7 bases). The CDR3 is 13 amino acids. V lost 10 bases, J lost 4 bases, and 16 bases lay in between. The germline gives CDR1 MNHNS, CDR2 SASEGT. The DNA of the CDR3 is TGTGCCATCGACCCGGGGGGCTCAGAGACCCAGTACTTC. Its protein is CAIDPGGSETQYF.

This rearrangement joins TRBV7-9 to TRBJ2-5; 8 bases align to TRBD1. The end of the DNA fits TRBJ2-1 better, so the J call may be wrong. Germline CDR1 SEHNR, CDR2 FQNEAQ (reference sequence). The CDR3 spans 14 residues. The CDR3 is CAGQGTGGTTEQFF. Here the CDR3 DNA reads TGTGCCGGTCAAGGGACAGGCGGAACGACTGAGCAGTTCTTC.

This clonotype occurred a few times. The CDR3 region is CASRSSGSSHTGELFF. CDR3 DNA: TGCGCCAGCAGGTCCAGCGGGAGTTCTCACACCGGGGAGCTGTTTTTT. The chain has TRBV5-1 and TRBJ2-2, with 8 bases that match TRBD2. The CDR3 is 16 residues long. V lost 5 bases and J lost 3; bases outside the gene matches: 9. CDR1 is SGHRS, CDR2 YFSETQ, per germline.

The CDR3 nucleotides read TGTGCCACTTCTCGGACAGGGGGCGTTGACACCATATATTTT. It is translated as CATSRTGGVDTIYF. The chain recombines TRBV6-1 with TRBJ1-3; 11 bases fit TRBD1. This CDR3 is built from 14 residues. Germline V gene sequence: CDR1 MNHNS, CDR2 SASEGT. After removal of 10 bases from V and 8 bases from J, the junction contained 10 bases not matched to a gene.

The V and J genes are TRBV7-8 and TRBJ2-6, with TRBD1 matching 7 bases. The J call is doubtful: the DNA matches TRBJ2-7 better. In germline, CDR1 is SGHVS, CDR2 FQNEAQ. The CDR3 extends over 17 amino acids. The CDR3 DNA sequence: TGTGCCAGCAGCTTAGCATCGGTTCTCGACAGGGACTACGAGCAGTACTTC. This gives the protein CASSLASVLDRDYEQYF.

This clonotype is a singleton in its sample. The gene calls are TRBV7-2 and TRBJ2-7, with 9 bases aligning to TRBD2. V shed 0 bases, J shed 0 bases, and the junction held 0 bases outside the gene matches. This CDR3 has 15 residues. Germline V gene lookup returns CDR1 SGHTA and CDR2 FQGNSA. The CDR3 DNA follows: TGTGCCAGCAGCTTAGCTAGCGGGAGCTCCTACGAGCAGTACTTC. Its translation is CASSLASGSSYEQYF.

V gene TRBV7-6 combines with J gene TRBJ2-5; weak D call: TRBD2 (6 bases). The V and J ends lost 6 bases and 0 bases respectively, with 14 bases between them. The germline CDR1 and CDR2 sequences are SGHVS and FNYEAQ. The CDR3 has 15 residues. The CDR3 sequence: CASSSAGADQETQYF. The CDR3 DNA sequence: TGTGCCAGCAGTTCAGCGGGCGCAGACCAAGAGACCCAGTACTTC.

The chain carries TRBV7-6 and TRBJ2-3, with D uncertain. Germline CDR1 is SGHVS and CDR2 is FNYEAQ. Trimming took 5 bases from V and 10 from J, leaving 19 bases between them. The CDR3 totals 14 residues. The CDR3 DNA reads TGTGCCAGCAGCCAATCTAGGGCCGAGATAGCGCAGTATTTT. The encoded protein is CASSQSRAEIAQYF.

The chain recombines TRBV7-3 with TRBJ2-6; 8 bases fit TRBD2. The DNA end lines up better with TRBJ2-1; the J call may be wrong. Looked up from germline, CDR1 is SGHTA and CDR2 is FQGTGA. The CDR3 spans 15 residues. The CDR3 spells CASSLRRGGLNEQFF. CDR3 DNA sequence: TGTGCCAGCAGCTTAAGACGGGGGGGCCTCAATGAGCAGTTCTTC.

V usage is TRBV18 and J usage is TRBJ2-7, with 8 bases matching TRBD1. J lost 0 bases, V lost 4 bases, and 2 bases had no gene match. The CDR3 loop spans 14 amino acids. The V gene's germline CDR1 is KGHSH and CDR2 LQKENI. Written as DNA, the CDR3 is TGTGCCAGCTCACAGACAGGGGCCTCCTACGAGCAGTACTTC. Its protein product is CASSQTGASYEQYF.

The chain links TRBV10-3 to TRBJ2-3; 11 bases agree with TRBD2. Germline values: CDR1 ENHRY, CDR2 SYGVKD. This CDR3 region has 14 residues. The ends lost 6 bases at V and 3 bases at J; junction bases unmatched: 2. CDR3 nucleotide sequence: TGTGCCATCAGATCTAGCGGGAGGACAGATACGCAGTATTTT. Its protein product is CAIRSSGRTDTQYF.

Details on this clonotype: The conserved final phenylalanine or tryptophan is absent from the CDR3, which likely points to a read error. It is unclear where the CDR3 begins or ends on the DNA, so no DNA is shown, and the CDR3 is as TCRdb lists it. This chain links TRBV5-6 with TRBJ1-6; the D segment call TRBD1 is taken from the table without a DNA check. The germline V gene encodes CDR1 SGHDT and CDR2 YYEEEE. Including both end residues, the CDR3 is 10 amino acids long. This CDR3 is CASSEPGPLA.

This chain links TRBV6-5 with TRBJ2-1, with a possible D match to TRBD1 (5 bases). The J call is doubtful: the DNA matches TRBJ1-2 better. The CDR3 length is 13 residues. Germline V gene sequence: CDR1 MNHEY, CDR2 SVGAGI. As DNA, the CDR3 is TGTGCCAGCAGGGGGACGGCCTATGGTGGCTACACCTTC. Translated, it gives CASRGTAYGGYTF.

This clonotype was counted a few times. V gene TRBV7-4 combines with J gene TRBJ1-1; D not resolved. Germline loops: CDR1 SGHVT, CDR2 SQSDAQ. Between the trimmed V and J ends, which lost 2 bases and 1 base, there was a span of 5 bases. The CDR3 sequence is 13 residues long. Here the CDR3 reads CASSLSGNTEAFF. The CDR3 coding sequence is TGTGCCAGCAGCTTATCAGGGAACACTGAAGCTTTCTTT. The variable domain in full, completed from reference TRBV7-4 and TRBJ1-1, reads GAGVSQSPRYKVAKRGRDVALRCDSISGHVTLYWYRQTLGQGSEVLTYSQSDAQRDKSGRPSGRFSAERPERSVSTLKIQRTEQGDSAVYLCASSLSGNTEAFFGQGTRLTVV.